These 2 T cell receptor beta chains came from one sample sequenced in a study of control samples from healthy donors and cancer patients. Produced via immunoSEQ multiplex PCR; TCRdb's table is partial and in-frame only. The sample consists of tens of thousands of clones, 85% to 90% of them appearing once. The sample comprised blood. The receptor source for this set is an older woman in good health.

CDR3 coding DNA: TGTGCCAGCAGTTTAGCAGGGAACACTGAAGCTTTCTTT. Its protein is CASSLAGNTEAFF. The chain employs TRBV12-3 or TRBV12-4 and TRBJ1-1; D gene unclear. V was trimmed by 0 bases and J by 1 base, leaving 3 bases between them. The CDR3 sequence is 13 residues long.

The chain links TRBV6-6 to TRBJ2-6, with D maybe TRBD1 (6 bases). Between the trimmed V and J ends, which lost 5 bases and 0 bases, there was a span of 14 bases. The germline CDR1 and CDR2 sequences are MNHNY and SVGAGI (reference sequence). The CDR3 covers 17 residues. This CDR3 is CASSQQGSGSGANVLTF. The CDR3 DNA reads TGTGCCAGCAGTCAACAGGGTTCCGGCTCTGGGGCCAACGTCCTGACTTTC.